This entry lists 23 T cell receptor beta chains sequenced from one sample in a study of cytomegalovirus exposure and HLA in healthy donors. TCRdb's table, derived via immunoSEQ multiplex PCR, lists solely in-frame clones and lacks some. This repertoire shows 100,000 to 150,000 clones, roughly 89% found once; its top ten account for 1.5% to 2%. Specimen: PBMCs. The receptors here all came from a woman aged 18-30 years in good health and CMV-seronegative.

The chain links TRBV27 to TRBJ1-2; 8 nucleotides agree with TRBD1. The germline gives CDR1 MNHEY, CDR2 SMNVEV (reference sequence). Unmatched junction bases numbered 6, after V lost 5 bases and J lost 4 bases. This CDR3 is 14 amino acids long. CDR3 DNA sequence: TGTGCCAGCAGTCCCCGACAGGGGACCTATGGCTACACCTTC. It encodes CASSPRQGTYGYTF.

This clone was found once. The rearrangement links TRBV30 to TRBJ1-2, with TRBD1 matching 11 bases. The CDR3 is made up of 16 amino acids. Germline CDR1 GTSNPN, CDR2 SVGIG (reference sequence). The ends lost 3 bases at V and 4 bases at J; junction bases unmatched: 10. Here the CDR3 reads CAWRGPGQGVGYGYTF. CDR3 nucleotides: TGTGCCTGGAGGGGCCCGGGACAGGGGGTTGGCTATGGCTACACCTTC.

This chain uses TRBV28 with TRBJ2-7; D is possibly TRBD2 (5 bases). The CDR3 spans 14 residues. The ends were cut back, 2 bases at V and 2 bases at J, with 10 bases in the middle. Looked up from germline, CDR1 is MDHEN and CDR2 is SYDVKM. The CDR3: CASSLRRGPYEQYF. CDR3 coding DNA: TGTGCCAGCAGTTTAAGGAGAGGGCCCTACGAGCAGTACTTC.

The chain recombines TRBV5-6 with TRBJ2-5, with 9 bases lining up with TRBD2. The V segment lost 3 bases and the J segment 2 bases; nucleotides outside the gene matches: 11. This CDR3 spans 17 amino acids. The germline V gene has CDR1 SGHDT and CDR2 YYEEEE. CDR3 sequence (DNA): TGTGCCAGCAGCTGGGGGGGTGCTAGCGGGAAACAAGAGACCCAGTACTTC. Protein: CASSWGGASGKQETQYF.

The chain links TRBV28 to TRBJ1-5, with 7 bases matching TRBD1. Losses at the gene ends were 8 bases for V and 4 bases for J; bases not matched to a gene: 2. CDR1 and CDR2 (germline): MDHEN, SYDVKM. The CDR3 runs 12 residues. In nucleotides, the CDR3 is TGTGCCAGCGGGACAGAGAATCAGCCCCAGCATTTT. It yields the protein CASGTENQPQHF.

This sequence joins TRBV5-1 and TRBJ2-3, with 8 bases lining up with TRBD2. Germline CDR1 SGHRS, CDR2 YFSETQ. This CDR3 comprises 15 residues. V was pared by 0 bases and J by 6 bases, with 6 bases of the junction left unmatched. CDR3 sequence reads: CASSLDPGGRDTQYF. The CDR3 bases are TGCGCCAGCAGCTTGGACCCGGGGGGGCGGGATACGCAGTATTTT.

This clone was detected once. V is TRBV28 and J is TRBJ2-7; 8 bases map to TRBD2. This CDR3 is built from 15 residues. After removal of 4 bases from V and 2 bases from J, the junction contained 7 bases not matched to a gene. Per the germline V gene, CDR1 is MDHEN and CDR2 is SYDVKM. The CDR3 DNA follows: TGTGCCAGCAGTTCCGGCGGGGGGACCGCCTACGAGCAGTACTTC. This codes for CASSSGGGTAYEQYF.

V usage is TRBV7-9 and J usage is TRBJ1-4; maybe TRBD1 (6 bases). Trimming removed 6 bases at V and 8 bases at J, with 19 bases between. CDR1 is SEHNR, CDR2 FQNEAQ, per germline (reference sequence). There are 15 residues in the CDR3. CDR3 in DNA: TGTGCCAGCAGAGGGACCAGGGGTTTAGGGGAAAAACTGTTTTTT. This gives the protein CASRGTRGLGEKLFF.

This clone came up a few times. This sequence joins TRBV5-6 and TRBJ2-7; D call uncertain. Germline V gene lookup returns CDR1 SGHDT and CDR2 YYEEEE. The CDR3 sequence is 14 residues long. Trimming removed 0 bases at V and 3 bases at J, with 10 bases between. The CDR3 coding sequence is TGTGCCAGCAGCTTGGTGCAGGCTAACTACGAGCAGTACTTC. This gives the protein CASSLVQANYEQYF.

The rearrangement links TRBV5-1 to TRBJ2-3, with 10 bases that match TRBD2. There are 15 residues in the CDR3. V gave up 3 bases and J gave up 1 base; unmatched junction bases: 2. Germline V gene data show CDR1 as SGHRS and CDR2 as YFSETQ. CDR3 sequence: CASSSGLAGTDTQYF. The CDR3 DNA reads TGCGCCAGCAGCTCCGGACTAGCGGGCACAGATACGCAGTATTTT.

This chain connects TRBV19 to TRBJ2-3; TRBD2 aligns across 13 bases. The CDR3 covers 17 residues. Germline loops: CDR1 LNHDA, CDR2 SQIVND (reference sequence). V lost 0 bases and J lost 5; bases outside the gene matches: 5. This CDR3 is CASSIELAGGYGDTQYF. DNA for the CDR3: TGTGCCAGTAGTATAGAACTAGCGGGAGGGTACGGAGATACGCAGTATTTT. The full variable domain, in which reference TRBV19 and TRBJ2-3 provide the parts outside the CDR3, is DGGITQSPKYLFRKEGQNVTLSCEQNLNHDAMYWYRQDPGQGLRLIYYSQIVNDFQKGDIAEGYSVSREKKESFPLTVTSAQKNPTAFYLCASSIELAGGYGDTQYFGPGTRLTVL.

The CDR3 loop reads CASSSLDRTQGRGNTGELFF. CDR3 coding DNA: TGTGCCAGCAGCAGCTTGGACCGGACCCAAGGGAGGGGGAACACCGGGGAGCTGTTTTTT. The gene calls are TRBV5-4 and TRBJ2-2, with 7 bases lining up with TRBD2. The germline CDR1 and CDR2 sequences are SGHNT and YYREEE (reference sequence). This CDR3 has 20 residues. With V trimmed by 4 bases and J by 1 base, 19 bases remained unmatched.

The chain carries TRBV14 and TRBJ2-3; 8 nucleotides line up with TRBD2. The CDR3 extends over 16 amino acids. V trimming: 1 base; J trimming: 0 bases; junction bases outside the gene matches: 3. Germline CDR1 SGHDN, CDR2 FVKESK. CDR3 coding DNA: TGTGCCAGCAGCCAAGGGTCTAGCGGGAGCACAGATACGCAGTATTTT. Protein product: CASSQGSSGSTDTQYF.

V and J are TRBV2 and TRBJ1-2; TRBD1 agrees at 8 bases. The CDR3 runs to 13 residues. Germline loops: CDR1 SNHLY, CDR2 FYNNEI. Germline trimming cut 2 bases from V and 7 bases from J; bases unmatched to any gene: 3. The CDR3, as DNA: TGTGCCAGCAGTGAACAGGGGGCTGCTGGCTACACCTTC. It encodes CASSEQGAAGYTF.

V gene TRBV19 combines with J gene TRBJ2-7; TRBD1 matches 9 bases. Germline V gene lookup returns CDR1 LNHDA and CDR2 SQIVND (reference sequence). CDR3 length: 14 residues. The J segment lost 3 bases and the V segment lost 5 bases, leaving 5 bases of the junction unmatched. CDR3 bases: TGTGCCAGTAGTCCTCCGGGACAGGGCTACGAGCAGTACTTC. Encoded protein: CASSPPGQGYEQYF.

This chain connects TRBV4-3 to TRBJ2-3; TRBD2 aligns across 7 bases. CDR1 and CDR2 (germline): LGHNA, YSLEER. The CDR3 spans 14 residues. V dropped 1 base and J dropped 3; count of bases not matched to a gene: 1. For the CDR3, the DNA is TGCGCCAGCAGCCAAGGGACTAGTACAGATACGCAGTATTTT. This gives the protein CASSQGTSTDTQYF.

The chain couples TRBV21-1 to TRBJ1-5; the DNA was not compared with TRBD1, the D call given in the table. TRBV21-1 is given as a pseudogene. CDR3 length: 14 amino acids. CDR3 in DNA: TGTGCCAGCAGCAAAGAGCCCAGGGATCAGCCCCAGCATTTT. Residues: CASSKEPRDQPQHF.

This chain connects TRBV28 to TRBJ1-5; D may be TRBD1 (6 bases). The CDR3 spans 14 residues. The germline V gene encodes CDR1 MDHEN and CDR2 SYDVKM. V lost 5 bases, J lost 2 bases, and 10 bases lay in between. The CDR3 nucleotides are TGTGCCAGCAGTCCAGGGGTGGGCAATCAGCCCCAGCATTTT. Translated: CASSPGVGNQPQHF.

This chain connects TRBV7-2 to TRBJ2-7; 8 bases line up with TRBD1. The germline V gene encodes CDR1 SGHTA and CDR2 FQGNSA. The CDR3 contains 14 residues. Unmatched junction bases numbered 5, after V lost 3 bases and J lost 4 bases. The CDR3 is CASSFIDRGYEQYF. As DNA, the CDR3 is TGTGCCAGCAGCTTTATTGACAGGGGTTACGAGCAGTACTTC.

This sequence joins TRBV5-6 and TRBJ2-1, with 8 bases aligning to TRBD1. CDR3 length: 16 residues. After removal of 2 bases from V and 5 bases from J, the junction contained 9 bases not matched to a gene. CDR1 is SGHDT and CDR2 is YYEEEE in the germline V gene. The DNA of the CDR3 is TGTGCCAGCAGCTTAAACAGGGGGTCGATTAACAATGAGCAGTTCTTC. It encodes CASSLNRGSINNEQFF.

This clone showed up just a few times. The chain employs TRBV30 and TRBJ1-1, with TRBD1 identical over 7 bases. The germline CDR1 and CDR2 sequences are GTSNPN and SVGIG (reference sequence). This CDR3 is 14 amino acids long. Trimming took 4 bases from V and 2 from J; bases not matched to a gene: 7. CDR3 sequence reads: CAWTPGQRNTEAFF. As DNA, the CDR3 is TGTGCCTGGACCCCGGGACAGCGCAACACTGAAGCTTTCTTT.

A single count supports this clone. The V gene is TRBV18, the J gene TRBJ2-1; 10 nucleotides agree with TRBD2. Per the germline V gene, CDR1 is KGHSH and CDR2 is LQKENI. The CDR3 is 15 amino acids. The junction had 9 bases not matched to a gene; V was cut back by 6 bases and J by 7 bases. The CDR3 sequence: CASSRTSGGGNEQFF. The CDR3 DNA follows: TGTGCCAGCTCTCGGACTAGCGGAGGGGGGAATGAGCAGTTCTTC.

The CDR3 DNA reads TGTGCCAGCAGCGTGACTTCCCGGGACAGGGATTACCAAGAGACCCAGTACTTC. Amino acids: CASSVTSRDRDYQETQYF. V is TRBV9 and J is TRBJ2-5; 9 bases map to TRBD1. The trim removed 2 bases at V and 0 bases at J, leaving 11 bases unmatched. This CDR3 has 18 residues. In germline, CDR1 is SGDLS, CDR2 YYNGEE. Supplemented by reference TRBV9 and TRBJ2-5, the full variable domain reads DSGVTQTPKHLITATGQRVTLRCSPRSGDLSVYWYQQSLDQGLQFLIQYYNGEERAKGNILERFSAQQFPDLHSELNLSSLELGDSALYFCASSVTSRDRDYQETQYFGPGTRLLVL.